This T cell receptor beta chain was recorded in a study of blood T cells in healthy people across ages. Study-wide context: Capture via template switching afforded approximately one barcoded beta molecule per two T cells. Regarding the study as a whole: Higher diversity and more naive CD4+ cells were features of long-lived donors, compared to aged donors.

Germline loops: CDR1 MGHRA, CDR2 YSYEKL. CDR3 length: 18 residues. With V trimmed by 0 bases and J by 6 bases, 14 bases remained unmatched. This clonotype was recorded many times. Its specificity is not known. Combining a sample-barcoded 5' primer with a J-beta primer mix, a second PCR ran for 7 to 11 cycles. A single record per CDR3 protein comes from TCRdb applying MiXCR to the 5' RACE reads. The sample lists hundreds of thousands of distinct CDR3 sequences; under 30% were seen once. This chain uses TRBV4-1 with TRBJ2-1; 7 bases are a match to TRBD1. Sequencing was done on a sample of blood. This clonotype was obtained from a woman of 80 years or more in good health. CDR3 nucleotides: TGCGCCAGCAGCCAAGAGGGGGTCGTCGACAGGGCGCGCAATGAGCAGTTCTTC. Protein: CASSQEGVVDRARNEQFF.